The source of this T cell receptor beta chain is a study of blood T cell repertoires in COVID-19. Under the authors' procedure: Estimates of nucleated cell counts were drawn from the amplification of reference gene primers. The repertoire was sequenced with immunoSEQ multiplex PCR; TCRdb's copy has only in-frame clones and lacks some. V, J and clone size are those of that table, while D and trimming were read from the DNA. The profile shows around 72,000 clones, roughly 80% of them singletons. The CDR3 has 14 residues. Germline lookup yields CDR1 SGHTA and CDR2 FQGTGA. Trimming took 5 bases from V and 5 from J; bases not matched to a gene: 7.

This sequence joins TRBV7-3 and TRBJ2-5, with 8 bases identical to TRBD2. Sequencing was done on a sample of peripheral blood. The receptor comes from a woman in her seventies with acute or convalescent COVID-19. CDR3 protein: CASSPGLARETQYF. The CDR3 DNA is TGTGCCAGCAGCCCAGGACTAGCAAGGGAGACCCAGTACTTC.